Following are 6 T cell receptor beta chains from one sample sequenced in a study of shared clonotypes between healthy human individuals (dated by TCRdb to the early 2020s). Receptor libraries were prepared by the immunoSEQ multiplex PCR assay. Drawn from immuneACCESS, this table holds only the in-frame rearrangements with V and J called that TCRdb kept. Clones are partly lost; checked studies trace under half to an unresolved V gene and leave the rest unexplained. The sample profile shows about 1 million clones; 70% to 80% of them were found once. Approximately 1.5% of the sample is held by the ten biggest clonotypes. The material sequenced was memory CD4+ T cells sorted from blood. Interpreted using the paper, the cell subset or site label stands for: CD45RA-negative fraction. These receptors were collected from a man younger than 35 in good health.

This clone was detected only a few times. The chain joins TRBV6-6 to TRBJ1-1; D might be TRBD1 (6 bases). CDR1 MNHNY and CDR2 SVGAGI come from the germline V gene (reference sequence). Trimming pared 7 bases from V and 4 bases from J, leaving 16 bases between. This CDR3 contains 14 residues. The CDR3 DNA sequence: TGTGCCAGCAATAAACACAAACAGGGCACTGAAGCTTTCTTT. This gives the protein CASNKHKQGTEAFF.

This sequence joins TRBV7-8 and TRBJ2-1; perhaps TRBD1 as D (6 bases). The germline V and J ends were trimmed by 7 bases and 8 bases, with 18 bases remaining between them. Germline assignment: CDR1 SGHVS and CDR2 FQNEAQ. This CDR3 has 14 residues. Written as DNA, the CDR3 is TGTGCCAGCATAGCGCTAGCCTGGGGGCATGAGCAGTTCTTC. As protein: CASIALAWGHEQFF.

The chain combines TRBV5-1 with TRBJ2-3, with TRBD1 matching over 7 bases. CDR1 SGHRS and CDR2 YFSETQ come from the germline V gene. The V gene end was trimmed by 3 bases and the J gene end by 2 bases; junction bases not matched to a gene: 3. The CDR3 has 14 residues. The CDR3 loop is CASSWDSYTDTQYF. DNA for the CDR3: TGCGCCAGCAGCTGGGACAGCTACACAGATACGCAGTATTTT. Full variable domain (outside the CDR3, taken from reference TRBV5-1 and TRBJ2-3): KAGVTQTPRYLIKTRGQQVTLSCSPISGHRSVSWYQQTPGQGLQFLFEYFSETQRNKGNFPGRFSGRQFSNSRSEMNVSTLELGDSALYLCASSWDSYTDTQYFGPGTRLTVL.

This chain's CDR3 is CSAGQGLEYGYTF. Here the CDR3 DNA reads TGCAGCGCCGGACAGGGCCTTGAGTATGGCTACACCTTC. The J gene is TRBJ1-2, the V gene TRBV29-1; 8 positions match TRBD1. CDR1 is SQVTM, CDR2 ANQGSEA, per germline. The V segment lost 7 bases and the J segment 5 bases; nucleotides outside the gene matches: 9. CDR3 length: 13 residues.

This clone was seen a few times. This rearrangement joins TRBV7-9 to TRBJ1-4; no firm D call. The CDR3 has 14 residues. Germline loops: CDR1 SEHNR, CDR2 FQNEAQ (reference sequence). Trimming took off 1 base at V and 8 bases at J, with 11 bases between the two ends. The CDR3 here is CASSLGSFGEKLFF. The DNA for the CDR3 is TGTGCCAGCAGCTTAGGGTCGTTCGGAGAAAAACTGTTTTTT.

The chain links TRBV10-1 to TRBJ2-3; weak D call: TRBD1 (7 bases). Trimming removed 4 bases from V and 1 base from J, with 12 bases in between. Germline CDR1 is WNHNN and CDR2 is SYGVQD (reference sequence). The CDR3 is 15 amino acids. The CDR3 DNA reads as TGCGCCAGCAGTGCCCGCGGGACAGGCACAGATACGCAGTATTTT. Its translation: CASSARGTGTDTQYF.